This TCR beta chain was captured by sequencing in a study of blood T cell repertoires in COVID-19. This CDR3 region has 13 residues. V lost 3 bases, J lost 0 bases, and 3 bases lay in between. CDR1 is MNHEY and CDR2 is SMNVEV in the germline V gene (reference sequence). Some clones are missing from TCRdb's copy, which holds only in-frame ones; the method was immunoSEQ multiplex PCR. This sample has 250,000 to 350,000 clones, with approximately 90% found just once. This clone appeared a single time. Material for sequencing was peripheral blood. The sequence was obtained from a man aged 30 to 39 with acute or convalescent COVID-19. The chain has TRBV27 and TRBJ1-3; the D is unclear. The CDR3 loop reads CASSFNSGNTIYF. CDR3 coding DNA: TGTGCCAGCAGTTTTAACTCTGGAAACACCATATATTTT.